The clone carrying this T cell receptor (beta chain) was seen more than once but under ten times. What it recognizes is unknown. V lost 6 bases and J 6 bases, leaving 15 bases between the germline ends. The germline V gene has CDR1 DFQATT and CDR2 SNEGSKA (reference sequence). The length of the CDR3 is 12 residues. The record originates from a study of T-cell reconstitution after alpha-beta-depleted transplantation in children. Preparation of the TCRbeta library involved a method that used unique molecular identifiers. Each CDR3 protein is one row after TCRdb ran MiXCR on the PCR reads. The top ten clones hold 2.2% of a sample with some 600,000 distinct CDR3 sequences, 10% to 15% of them seen once. Study-level points and caveats: Some patients' high day-60 TCRbeta diversity was traced to surviving recipient T cells and thymic progenitors.

The sequence was collected from a male patient between 5 and 17 years old who had a stem cell transplant for acute myeloid leukemia, so the T cells may come from the graft donor. J is TRBJ2-7 and V is TRBV20-1, with D possibly matching TRBD2 (6 bases). This sample comprised PBMCs, mostly from graft donor cells, obtained 360 days after TCRalphabeta/CD19-depleted stem cell transplant. The CDR3 reads CSAEWGEPEQYF. DNA of the CDR3: TGCAGTGCAGAGTGGGGGGAACCCGAGCAGTACTTC.